This section outlines one T cell receptor beta chain sequence together with its context. Methods used by the authors: Reference gene primers were amplified, and this amplification served to estimate nucleated cell counts. Assay used: immunoSEQ multiplex PCR; TCRdb lists only in-frame clones, some missing. V, J and clone size derive from that table, while D and trimming were established from the DNA sequence. This table has over 90,000 clones, over 70% appearing once. The CDR3 length is 14 residues. Germline values: CDR1 SGHNT, CDR2 YYREEE (reference sequence). V trimming: 4 bases; J trimming: 6 bases; junction bases outside the gene matches: 7. These data belong to a study of blood T cell repertoires in COVID-19. Study in general: Donors in the United States, Italy and Spain gave samples during acute or convalescent COVID-19. In each case, the material was cDNA or gDNA derived from T cells, B-cell-depleted T cells, or PBMCs.

This TCR derives from a man aged 80 or over with active or convalescent COVID-19. Sequenced: peripheral blood. The chain couples TRBV5-4 to TRBJ2-7, with 10 nucleotides matching TRBD1. CDR3 amino acids: CASSLTRTGGEQYF. The CDR3 nucleotides read TGTGCCAGCAGCCTAACCCGGACAGGGGGCGAGCAGTACTTC.